Each of the 4 T cell receptor beta chains below was sequenced from the same sample in a study of blood T cell repertoires in COVID-19. TCRdb keeps only in-frame clones here, not all; method: immunoSEQ multiplex PCR. This table holds some 670,000 clones, about nine tenths found once. Sequenced material: peripheral blood. The origin of the receptors is a woman aged 18 to 35 with acute or convalescent COVID-19.

Only a few counts were recorded for this clone. The chain is built from TRBV18 and TRBJ1-4; no reliable D call. The CDR3 contains 15 residues. The germline V gene has CDR1 KGHSH and CDR2 LQKENI. Trimming cost V 2 bases and J 7 bases, with 14 bases left between them. As DNA, the CDR3 is TGTGCCAGCTCACCAGGAGAGGTGGGTGGTGAAAAACTGTTTTTT. Protein sequence: CASSPGEVGGEKLFF.

The chain uses TRBV4-1 and TRBJ1-1; possible D gene TRBD1, 5 bases. The CDR3 length is 13 residues. CDR1 MGHRA and CDR2 YSYEKL come from the germline V gene. V gave up 3 bases and J gave up 5 bases, with 10 bases separating them. For the CDR3, the DNA is TGCGCCAGCAGCCAGTCTAGGGGAACTGAAGCTTTCTTT. It encodes CASSQSRGTEAFF.

This chain connects TRBV4-1 to TRBJ1-3, with 7 nucleotides matching TRBD1. Trimming removed 1 base from V and 3 bases from J; junction bases left unmatched: 0. Germline values: CDR1 MGHRA, CDR2 YSYEKL. This CDR3 region has 14 residues. DNA of the CDR3: TGCGCCAGCAGCCAAGCAGGGGGTGGAAACACCATATATTTT. Translation: CASSQAGGGNTIYF.

The rearrangement joins TRBV7-2 to TRBJ2-3; TRBD2 might be the D (6 bases). The CDR3 sequence is 15 residues long. Germline V CDR1 and CDR2: SGHTA, FQGNSA. Trimming stripped 6 bases from V and 0 bases from J, with 13 bases between. The CDR3 coding sequence is TGTGCCAGCAGTCGGAGGGCTCCTAGCACAGATACGCAGTATTTT. Amino acid sequence: CASSRRAPSTDTQYF.